These T cell receptor beta chains were read from a single sample in a study of shared clonotypes between healthy human individuals. Sequencing was performed with immunoSEQ multiplex PCR; in TCRdb, only in-frame clones are kept and a portion is missing. The repertoire has about 2.4 million clones, roughly 93% of them found once; the top ten carry approximately 0.35%. Sequences were obtained from naive CD4+ T cells from PBMCs. The receptors derive from a man in his late teens or twenties in good health. Some clones in this sample may be carry-over from other donors' samples. Both conserved end residues are part of each CDR3. Fields, in order: CDR3 length, V gene, J gene, CDR3 protein.

>14|TRBV10-3|TRBJ2-5
CAISDSAGQETQYF
>17|TRBV5-4|TRBJ1-3
CASSPSLGGHAGNTIYF
>13|TRBV2|TRBJ1-1
CASTTVPNTEAFF
>13|TRBV7-2|TRBJ1-2
CASSLGASYGYTF
>14|TRBV5-1|TRBJ1-3
CASSQRGQGNTIYF
>15|TRBV15|TRBJ1-5
CATSVRGGLNQPQHF
>13|TRBV28|TRBJ2-3
CASGGGSTDTQYF
>16|TRBV7-2|TRBJ2-5
CASSFNGPSRRATQYF
>14|TRBV5-1|TRBJ2-7
CASSLRTNSYEQYF
>14|TRBV10-3|TRBJ2-3
CAISHPSRADTQYF
>14|TRBV5-5|TRBJ2-7
CASSLVGQLYEQYF
>15|TRBV5-5|TRBJ2-5
CASSTGQVKGETQYF